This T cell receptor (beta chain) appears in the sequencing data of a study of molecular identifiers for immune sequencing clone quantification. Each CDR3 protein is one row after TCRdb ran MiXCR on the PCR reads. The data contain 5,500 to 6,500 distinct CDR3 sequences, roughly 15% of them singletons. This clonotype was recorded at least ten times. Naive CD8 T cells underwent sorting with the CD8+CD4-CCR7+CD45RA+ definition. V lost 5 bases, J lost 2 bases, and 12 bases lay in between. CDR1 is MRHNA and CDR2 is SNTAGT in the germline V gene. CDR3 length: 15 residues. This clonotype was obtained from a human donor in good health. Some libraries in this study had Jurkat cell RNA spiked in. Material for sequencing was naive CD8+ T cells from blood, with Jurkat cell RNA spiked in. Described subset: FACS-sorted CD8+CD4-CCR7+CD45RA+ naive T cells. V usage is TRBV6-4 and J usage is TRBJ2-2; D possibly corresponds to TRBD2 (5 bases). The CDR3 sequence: CASSTGTSNTGELFF. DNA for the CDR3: TGTGCCAGCAGTACCGGAACTAGTAACACCGGGGAGCTGTTTTTT.